This T cell receptor (beta chain) originates from a study of shared clonotypes between healthy human individuals. Some clones are missing from TCRdb's copy, which holds only in-frame ones; the method was immunoSEQ multiplex PCR. The table has over a million clones, around 97% seen once. Study-wide results and limits: Memory subsets generally showed smaller estimated richness than naive subsets did. Lower generation probabilities were found for non-shared clonotypes than for those shared by all four donors. Clonotype sharing among donors, it was expected, would be affected by sequencing depth.

Of note for this clone: Its antigen is still unknown.

Trimming cost V 6 bases and J 5 bases; bases outside gene matches: 11. Germline V gene data show CDR1 as MNHEY and CDR2 as SMNVEV (reference sequence). This CDR3 is 15 amino acids long. Only Caucasian adults living in Nashville, Tennessee served as donors. The clonotype comes from a man aged 25 to 45 in good health. The V gene is TRBV27, the J gene TRBJ2-3; 7 nucleotides match TRBD2. The sequenced material came from naive CD4+ T cells sorted from blood. Subset meaning: CD45RA+ positively selected. CDR3 residues: CASRSLSGMKDTQYF. DNA for the CDR3: TGTGCCAGCAGGTCTTTGAGCGGGATGAAAGATACGCAGTATTTT.